This TCR beta chain was sequenced for a study of cytomegalovirus exposure and HLA in healthy donors. Points from the study as a whole: Researchers reported from a later analysis that most CMV-associated TCR beta chains appeared HLA-restricted. Solely CMV serostatus was available to characterize immune exposure.

V lost 1 base, J lost 8 bases, and 6 bases lay in between. Germline CDR1 and CDR2: MGHRA and YSYEKL. The CDR3 loop spans 12 amino acids. 13 Jbeta primers and 60 Vbeta primers were used for the PCR. Method: immunoSEQ multiplex PCR; TCRdb's copy keeps in-frame clones and lacks some. The sample lists around 230,000 clones; about 85% were seen once. Note on this clone: The antigen remains unidentified.

The sequenced material came from PBMCs. The rearrangement uses TRBV4-1 and TRBJ2-1, with D perhaps matching TRBD1 (6 bases). This sequence was found in a girl aged 2 to 10 in good health and CMV-seronegative. CDR3 in DNA: TGCGCCAGCAGCCAAGGGGGGCATGAGCAGTTCTTC. The encoded protein is CASSQGGHEQFF.